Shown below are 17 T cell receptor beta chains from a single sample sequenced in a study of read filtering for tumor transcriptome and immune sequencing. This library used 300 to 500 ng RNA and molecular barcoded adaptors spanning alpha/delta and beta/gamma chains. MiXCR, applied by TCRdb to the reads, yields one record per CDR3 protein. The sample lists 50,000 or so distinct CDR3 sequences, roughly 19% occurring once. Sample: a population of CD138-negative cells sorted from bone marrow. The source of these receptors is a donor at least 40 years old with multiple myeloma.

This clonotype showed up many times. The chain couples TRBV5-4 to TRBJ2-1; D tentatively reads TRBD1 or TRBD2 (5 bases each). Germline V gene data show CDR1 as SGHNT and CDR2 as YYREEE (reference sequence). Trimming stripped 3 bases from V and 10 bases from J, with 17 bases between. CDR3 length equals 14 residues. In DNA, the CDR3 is TGTGCCAGCAGCTCCCCCGGGGCGCGAAAAGAGCAGTTCTTC. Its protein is CASSSPGARKEQFF.

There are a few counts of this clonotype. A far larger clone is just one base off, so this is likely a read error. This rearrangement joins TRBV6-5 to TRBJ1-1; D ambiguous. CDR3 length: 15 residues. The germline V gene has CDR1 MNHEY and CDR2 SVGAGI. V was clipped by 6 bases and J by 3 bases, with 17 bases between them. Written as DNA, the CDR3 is TGTGCCAGCAGCCCCCCCGAGGGTTGGGACACTGAAGCTTTCTTT. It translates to CASSPPEGWDTEAFF.

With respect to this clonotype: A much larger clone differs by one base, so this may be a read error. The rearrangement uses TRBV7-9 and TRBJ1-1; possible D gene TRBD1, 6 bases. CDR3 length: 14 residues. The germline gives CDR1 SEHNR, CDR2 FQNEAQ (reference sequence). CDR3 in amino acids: CASSLAGANTEALF. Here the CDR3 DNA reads TGTGCCAGCAGCTTGGCAGGGGCGAACACTGAAGCTCTCTTT.

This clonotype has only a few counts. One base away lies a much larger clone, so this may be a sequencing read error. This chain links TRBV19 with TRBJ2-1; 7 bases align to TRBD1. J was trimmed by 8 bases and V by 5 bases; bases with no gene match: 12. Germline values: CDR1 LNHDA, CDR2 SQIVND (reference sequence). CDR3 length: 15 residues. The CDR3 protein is CASSFGTADYDEQFF. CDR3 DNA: TGTGCCAGTAGTTTCGGGACAGCAGATTACGATGAGCAGTTCTTC. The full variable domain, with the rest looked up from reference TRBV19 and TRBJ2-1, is DGGITQSPKYLFRKEGQNVTLSCEQNLNHDAMYWYRQDPGQGLRLIYYSQIVNDFQKGDIAEGYSVSREKKESFPLTVTSAQKNPTAFYLCASSFGTADYDEQFFGPGTRLTVL.

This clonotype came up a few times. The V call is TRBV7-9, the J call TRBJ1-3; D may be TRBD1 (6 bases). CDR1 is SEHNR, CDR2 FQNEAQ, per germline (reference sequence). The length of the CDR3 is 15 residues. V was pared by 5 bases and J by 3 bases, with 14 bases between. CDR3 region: CASSPPGAGGNTIYF. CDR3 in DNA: TGTGCCAGCAGCCCGCCGGGGGCCGGTGGAAACACCATATATTTT.

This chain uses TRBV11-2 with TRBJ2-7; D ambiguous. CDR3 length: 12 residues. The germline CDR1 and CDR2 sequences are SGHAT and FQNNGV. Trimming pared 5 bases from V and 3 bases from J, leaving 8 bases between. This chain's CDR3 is CASSTIIYEQYF. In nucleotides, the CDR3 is TGTGCCAGCAGCACAATTATCTACGAGCAGTACTTC.

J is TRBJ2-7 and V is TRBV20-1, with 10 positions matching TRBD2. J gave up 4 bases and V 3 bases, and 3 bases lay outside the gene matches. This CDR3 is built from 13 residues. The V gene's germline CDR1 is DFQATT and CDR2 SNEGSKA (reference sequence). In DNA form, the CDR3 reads TGCAGTGCTAGTCCTAGCGGGAGTTACGAGCAGTACTTC. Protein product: CSASPSGSYEQYF.

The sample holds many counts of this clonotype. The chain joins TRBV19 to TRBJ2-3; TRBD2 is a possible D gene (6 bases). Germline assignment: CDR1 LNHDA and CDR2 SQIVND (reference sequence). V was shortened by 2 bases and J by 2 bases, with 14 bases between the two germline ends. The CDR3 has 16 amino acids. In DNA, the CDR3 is TGTGCCAGTAGTATATTTCTGGCGGGACCCACAGATACGCAGTATTTT. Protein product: CASSIFLAGPTDTQYF. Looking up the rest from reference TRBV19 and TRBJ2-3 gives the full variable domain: DGGITQSPKYLFRKEGQNVTLSCEQNLNHDAMYWYRQDPGQGLRLIYYSQIVNDFQKGDIAEGYSVSREKKESFPLTVTSAQKNPTAFYLCASSIFLAGPTDTQYFGPGTRLTVL.

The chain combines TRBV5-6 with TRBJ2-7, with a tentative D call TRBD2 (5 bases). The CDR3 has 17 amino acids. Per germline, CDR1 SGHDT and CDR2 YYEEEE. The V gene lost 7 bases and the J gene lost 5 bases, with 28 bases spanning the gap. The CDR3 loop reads CASGLGSRGTWKNEQYF. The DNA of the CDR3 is TGTGCCAGCGGCCTAGGATCTCGGGGAACGTGGAAAAACGAGCAGTACTTC.

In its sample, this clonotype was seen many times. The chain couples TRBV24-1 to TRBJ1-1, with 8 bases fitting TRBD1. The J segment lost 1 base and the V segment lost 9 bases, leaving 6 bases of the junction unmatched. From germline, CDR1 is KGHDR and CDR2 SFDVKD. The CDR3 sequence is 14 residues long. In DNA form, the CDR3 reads TGTGCCACCCAAGCCGGGACAGGGAACACTGAAGCTTTCTTT. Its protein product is CATQAGTGNTEAFF.

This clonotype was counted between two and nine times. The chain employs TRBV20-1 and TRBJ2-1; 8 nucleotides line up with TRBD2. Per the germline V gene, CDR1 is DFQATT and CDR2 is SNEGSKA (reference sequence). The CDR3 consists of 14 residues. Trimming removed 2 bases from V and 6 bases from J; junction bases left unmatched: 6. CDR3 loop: CSARSPGRGNEQFF. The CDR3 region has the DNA TGCAGTGCTAGAAGTCCCGGGAGGGGCAATGAGCAGTTCTTC.

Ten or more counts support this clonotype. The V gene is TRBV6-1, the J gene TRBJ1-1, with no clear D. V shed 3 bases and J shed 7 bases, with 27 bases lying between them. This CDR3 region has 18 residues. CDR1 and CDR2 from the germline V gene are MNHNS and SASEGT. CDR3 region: CASSDLTGPGLALIEAFF. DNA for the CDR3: TGTGCCAGCAGTGACCTTACGGGCCCCGGACTAGCCTTGATTGAAGCTTTCTTT.

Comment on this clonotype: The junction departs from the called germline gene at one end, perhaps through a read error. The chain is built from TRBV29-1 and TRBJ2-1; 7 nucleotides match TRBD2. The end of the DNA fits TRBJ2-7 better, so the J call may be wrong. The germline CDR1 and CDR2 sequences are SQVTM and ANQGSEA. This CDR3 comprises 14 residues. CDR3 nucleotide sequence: TGCTGCGTCTGGGACGGGGGGACCTACAATGAGCAGTACTTC. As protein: CCVWDGGTYNEQYF.

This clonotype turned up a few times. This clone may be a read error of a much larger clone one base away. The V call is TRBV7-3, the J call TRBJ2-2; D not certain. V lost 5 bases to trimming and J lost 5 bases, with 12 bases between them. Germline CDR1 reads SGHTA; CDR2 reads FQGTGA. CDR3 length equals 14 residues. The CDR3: CASSPETETGELFF. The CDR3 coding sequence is TGTGCCAGCAGCCCCGAGACGGAGACCGGGGAGCTGTTTTTT. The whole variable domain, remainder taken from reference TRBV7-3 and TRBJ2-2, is GAGVSQTPSNKVTEKGKYVELRCDPISGHTALYWYRQSLGQGPEFLIYFQGTGAADDSGLPNDRFFAVRPEGSVSTLKIQRTERGDSAVYLCASSPETETGELFFGEGSRLTVL.

The DNA for the CDR3 is TGCAGCGTCTCCAGGGGCGGCAACACTGAAGCTTTCTTT. It yields the protein CSVSRGGNTEAFF. The chain is built from TRBV29-1 and TRBJ1-1, with D perhaps matching TRBD1 (6 bases). Germline CDR1 and CDR2: SQVTM and ANQGSEA. With 6 bases removed from V and 2 bases from J, the gap between germline ends came to 13 bases. The CDR3 sequence is 13 residues long.

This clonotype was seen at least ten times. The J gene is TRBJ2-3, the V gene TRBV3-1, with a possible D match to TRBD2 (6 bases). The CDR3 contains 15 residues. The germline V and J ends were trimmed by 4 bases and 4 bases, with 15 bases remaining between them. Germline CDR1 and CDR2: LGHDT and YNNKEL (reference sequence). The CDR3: CASSPFVGGPDTQYF. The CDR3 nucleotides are TGTGCCAGCAGCCCGTTTGTGGGAGGCCCAGATACGCAGTATTTT.

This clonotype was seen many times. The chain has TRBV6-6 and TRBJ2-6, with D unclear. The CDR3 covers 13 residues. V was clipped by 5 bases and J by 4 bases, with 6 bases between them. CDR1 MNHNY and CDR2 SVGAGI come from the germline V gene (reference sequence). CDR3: CASSGSGANVLTF. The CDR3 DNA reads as TGTGCCAGCAGTGGTTCCGGGGCCAACGTCCTGACTTTC.